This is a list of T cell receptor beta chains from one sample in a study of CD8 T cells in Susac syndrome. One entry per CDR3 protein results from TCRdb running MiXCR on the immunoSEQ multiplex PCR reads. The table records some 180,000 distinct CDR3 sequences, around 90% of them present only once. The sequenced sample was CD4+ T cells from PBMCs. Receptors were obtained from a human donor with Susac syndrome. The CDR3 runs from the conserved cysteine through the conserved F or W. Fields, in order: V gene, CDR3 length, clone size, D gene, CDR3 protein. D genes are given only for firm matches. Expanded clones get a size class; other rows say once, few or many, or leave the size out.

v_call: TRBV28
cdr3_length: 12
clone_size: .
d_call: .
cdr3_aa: CASSPWDVEAFF

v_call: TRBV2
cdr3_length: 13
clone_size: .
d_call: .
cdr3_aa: CASSREEDQPQHF

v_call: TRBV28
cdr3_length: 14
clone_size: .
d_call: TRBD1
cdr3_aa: CASSLTGGSYEQYF

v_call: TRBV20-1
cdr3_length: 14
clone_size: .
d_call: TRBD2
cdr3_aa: CSAPGLAGEDIQYF

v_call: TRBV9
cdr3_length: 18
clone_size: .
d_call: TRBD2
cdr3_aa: CASSVVELAPSSYNEQFF

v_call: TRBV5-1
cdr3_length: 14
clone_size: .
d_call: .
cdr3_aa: CASSLYGLNTEAFF

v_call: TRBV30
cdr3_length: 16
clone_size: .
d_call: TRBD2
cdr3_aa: CARNLPGTSGIGELFF

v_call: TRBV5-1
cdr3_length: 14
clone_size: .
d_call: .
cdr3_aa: CASSFAGAVNEQFF

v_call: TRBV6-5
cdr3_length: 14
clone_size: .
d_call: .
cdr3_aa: CASSYRTGSEKLFF

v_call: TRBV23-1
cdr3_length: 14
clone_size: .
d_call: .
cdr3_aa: CASSPRIAFNEQFF

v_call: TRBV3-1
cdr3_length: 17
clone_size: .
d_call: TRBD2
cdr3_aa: CASRHRRTSGSLETQYF

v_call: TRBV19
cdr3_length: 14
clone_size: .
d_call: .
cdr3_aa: CASSIVFREETQYF

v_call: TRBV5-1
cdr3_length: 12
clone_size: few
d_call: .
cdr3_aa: CASSFRSHEQYF

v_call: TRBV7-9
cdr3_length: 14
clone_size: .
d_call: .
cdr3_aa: CASGRDRSSYEQYF